The entry that follows covers one T cell receptor (beta chain) sequence. Antigen unknown. The germline V gene encodes CDR1 SGHDN and CDR2 FVKESK. This CDR3 spans 15 amino acids. V gave up 4 bases and J gave up 5 bases; unmatched junction bases: 9. This sample is drawn from a study of OX40 agonist ivuxolimab in advanced cancers. Data came from immunoSEQ multiplex PCR; TCRdb stores just in-frame clones and leaves some out. Among 45,000 to 60,000 clones, roughly 90% were seen once, and the ten largest hold 5% to 7%. With autoimmune disease history or systemic immunosuppression, patients were excluded. Study-wide findings and caveats: Not determined was the antigen specificity of the expanded peripheral T cells. Expansion of clones was among the lowest in partial responders at 0.1-3.0 mg/kg. In the 0.1 to 3.0 mg/kg range, CD4+ and CD8+ blood T cells had expanded clonally by week 6.

The sample in question was CD4+ or CD8+ T cells sorted from blood, obtained in a trial of the OX40 agonist ivuxolimab. V usage is TRBV14 and J usage is TRBJ2-5; 8 bases line up with TRBD1. The sequence came from an adult with an advanced solid tumor such as melanoma, head and neck, liver or kidney cancer. CDR3: CASSLWTGRSETQYF. The CDR3, as DNA: TGTGCCAGCAGCCTCTGGACAGGGAGAAGTGAGACCCAGTACTTC.